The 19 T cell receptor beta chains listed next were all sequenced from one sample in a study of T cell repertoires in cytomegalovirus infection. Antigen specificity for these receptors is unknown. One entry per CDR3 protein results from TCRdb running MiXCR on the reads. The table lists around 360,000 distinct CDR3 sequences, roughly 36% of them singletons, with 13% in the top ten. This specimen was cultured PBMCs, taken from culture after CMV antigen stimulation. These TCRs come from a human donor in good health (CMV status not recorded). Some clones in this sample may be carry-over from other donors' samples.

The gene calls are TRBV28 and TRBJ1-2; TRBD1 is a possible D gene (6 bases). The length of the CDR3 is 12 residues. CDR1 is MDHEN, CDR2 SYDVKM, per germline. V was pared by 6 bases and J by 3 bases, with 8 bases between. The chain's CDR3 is CASRGQHYGYTF. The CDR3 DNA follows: TGTGCCAGCAGGGGACAACACTATGGCTACACCTTC.

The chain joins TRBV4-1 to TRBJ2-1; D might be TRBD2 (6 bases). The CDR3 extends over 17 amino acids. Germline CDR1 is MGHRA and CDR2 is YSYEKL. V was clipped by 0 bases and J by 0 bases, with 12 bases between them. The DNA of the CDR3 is TGCGCCAGCAGCCAAGATAGTGATAGCGGCTCCTACAATGAGCAGTTCTTC. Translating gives CASSQDSDSGSYNEQFF.

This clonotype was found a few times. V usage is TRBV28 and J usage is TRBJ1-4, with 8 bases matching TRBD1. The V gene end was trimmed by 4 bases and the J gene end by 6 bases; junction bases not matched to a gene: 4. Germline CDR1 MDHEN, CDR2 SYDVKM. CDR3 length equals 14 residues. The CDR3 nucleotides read TGTGCCAGCAGTTCCGGGACAGGATATGAAAAACTGTTTTTT. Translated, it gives CASSSGTGYEKLFF.

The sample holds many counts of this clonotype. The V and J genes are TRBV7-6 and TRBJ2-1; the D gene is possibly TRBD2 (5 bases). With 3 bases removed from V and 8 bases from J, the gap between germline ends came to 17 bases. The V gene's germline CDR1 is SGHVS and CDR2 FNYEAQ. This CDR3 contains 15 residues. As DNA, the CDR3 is TGTGCCAGCAGCTTTATGCGGGTCGGGGTAGATGAGCAGTTCTTC. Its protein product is CASSFMRVGVDEQFF.

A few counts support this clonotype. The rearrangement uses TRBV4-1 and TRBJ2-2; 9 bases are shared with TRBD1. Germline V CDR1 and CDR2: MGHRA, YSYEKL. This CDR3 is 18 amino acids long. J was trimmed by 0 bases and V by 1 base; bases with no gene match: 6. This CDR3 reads CASSQGWTGAANTGELFF. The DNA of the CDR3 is TGCGCCAGCAGCCAAGGCTGGACAGGGGCTGCGAACACCGGGGAGCTGTTTTTT.

Here the CDR3 reads CASKEGMVYGYTF. CDR3 sequence (DNA): TGTGCCAGCAAGGAGGGGATGGTTTATGGCTACACCTTC. The V call is TRBV28, the J call TRBJ1-2; a possible D gene is TRBD1 (5 bases). Germline assignment: CDR1 MDHEN and CDR2 SYDVKM. V lost 7 bases, J lost 5 bases, and 14 bases lay in between. This CDR3 contains 13 residues.

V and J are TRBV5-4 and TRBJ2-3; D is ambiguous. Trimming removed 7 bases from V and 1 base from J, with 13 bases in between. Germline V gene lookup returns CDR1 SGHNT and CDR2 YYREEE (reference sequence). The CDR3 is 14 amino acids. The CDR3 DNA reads TGTGCCAGCGGTCCTGCGGTTGGCACAGATACGCAGTATTTT. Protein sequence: CASGPAVGTDTQYF.

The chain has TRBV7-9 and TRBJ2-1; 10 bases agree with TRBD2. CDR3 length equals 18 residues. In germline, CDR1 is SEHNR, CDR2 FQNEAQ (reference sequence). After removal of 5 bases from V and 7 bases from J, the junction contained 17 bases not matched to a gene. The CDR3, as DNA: TGTGCCAGCAGCGTCTTGGGATTGCTAGCGGGAGTAGTAAATGAGCAGTTCTTC. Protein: CASSVLGLLAGVVNEQFF.

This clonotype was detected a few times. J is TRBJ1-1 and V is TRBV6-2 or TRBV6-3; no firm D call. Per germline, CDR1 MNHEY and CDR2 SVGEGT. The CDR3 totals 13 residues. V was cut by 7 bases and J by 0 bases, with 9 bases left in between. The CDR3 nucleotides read TGTGCCAGCATTCCGGAGGTGAACACTGAAGCTTTCTTT. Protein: CASIPEVNTEAFF.

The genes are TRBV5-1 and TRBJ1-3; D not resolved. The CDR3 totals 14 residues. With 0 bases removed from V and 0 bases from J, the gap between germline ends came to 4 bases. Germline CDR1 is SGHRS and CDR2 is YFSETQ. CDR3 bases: TGCGCCAGCAGCTTGGCGGCCTCTGGAAACACCATATATTTT. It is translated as CASSLAASGNTIYF.

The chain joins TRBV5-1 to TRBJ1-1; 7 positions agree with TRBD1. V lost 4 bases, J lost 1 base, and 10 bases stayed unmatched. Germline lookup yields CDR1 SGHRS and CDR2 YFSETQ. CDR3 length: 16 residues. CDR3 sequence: CASSPQGGQTNTEAFF. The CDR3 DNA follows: TGCGCCAGCAGCCCGCAGGGGGGACAGACGAACACTGAAGCTTTCTTT.

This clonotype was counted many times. The CDR3 protein is CASSYDRANEQFF. CDR3 DNA: TGCGCCAGCAGCTACGACAGGGCCAATGAGCAGTTCTTC. The rearrangement links TRBV5-1 to TRBJ2-1, with 7 positions matching TRBD1. Germline CDR1 is SGHRS and CDR2 is YFSETQ. V trimming: 3 bases; J trimming: 6 bases; junction bases outside the gene matches: 3. This CDR3 has 13 residues.

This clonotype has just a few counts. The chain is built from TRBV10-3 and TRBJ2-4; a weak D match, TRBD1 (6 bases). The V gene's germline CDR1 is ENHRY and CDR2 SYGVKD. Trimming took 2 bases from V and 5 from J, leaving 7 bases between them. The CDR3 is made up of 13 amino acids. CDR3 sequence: CAISEGQQNIQYF. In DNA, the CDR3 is TGTGCCATCAGTGAGGGACAGCAAAACATTCAGTACTTC.

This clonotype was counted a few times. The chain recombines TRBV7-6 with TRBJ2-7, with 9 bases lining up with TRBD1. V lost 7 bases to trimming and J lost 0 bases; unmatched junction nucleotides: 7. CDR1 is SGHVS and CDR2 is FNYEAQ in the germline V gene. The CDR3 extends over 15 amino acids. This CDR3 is CASNTGTGISYEQYF. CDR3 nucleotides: TGTGCCAGCAACACCGGGACAGGGATCTCCTACGAGCAGTACTTC.

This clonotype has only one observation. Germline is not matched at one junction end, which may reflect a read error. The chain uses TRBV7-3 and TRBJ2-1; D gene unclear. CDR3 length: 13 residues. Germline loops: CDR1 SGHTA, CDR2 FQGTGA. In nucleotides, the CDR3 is TGTTCCAGCAGCACCGCGACGTCTCATGAGCAGTTCTTC. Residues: CSSSTATSHEQFF.

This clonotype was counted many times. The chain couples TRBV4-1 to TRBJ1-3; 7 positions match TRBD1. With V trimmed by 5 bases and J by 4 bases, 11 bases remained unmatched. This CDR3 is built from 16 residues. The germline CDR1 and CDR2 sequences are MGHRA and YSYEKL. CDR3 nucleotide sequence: TGCGCCAGCAGCTTTGAGGGGGCGCAGGCCGGAAACACCATATATTTT. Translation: CASSFEGAQAGNTIYF.

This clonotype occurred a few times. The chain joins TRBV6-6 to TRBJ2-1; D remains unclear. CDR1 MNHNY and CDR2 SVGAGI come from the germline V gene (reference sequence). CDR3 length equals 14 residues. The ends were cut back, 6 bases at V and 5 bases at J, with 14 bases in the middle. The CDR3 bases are TGTGCCAGCAGCCCTAGGGTTATCAACAATGAGCAGTTCTTC. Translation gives CASSPRVINNEQFF.

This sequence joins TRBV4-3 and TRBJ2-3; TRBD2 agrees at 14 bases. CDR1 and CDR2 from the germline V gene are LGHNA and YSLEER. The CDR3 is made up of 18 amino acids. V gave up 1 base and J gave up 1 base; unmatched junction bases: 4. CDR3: CASSQATSGRAGTDTQYF. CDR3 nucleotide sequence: TGCGCCAGCAGCCAAGCGACTAGCGGGAGGGCCGGCACAGATACGCAGTATTTT.

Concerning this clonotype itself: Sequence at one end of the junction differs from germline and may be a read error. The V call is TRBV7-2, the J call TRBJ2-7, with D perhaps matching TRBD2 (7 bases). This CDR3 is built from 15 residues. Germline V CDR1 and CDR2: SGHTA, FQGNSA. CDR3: CASSSLGGGTTIPFF. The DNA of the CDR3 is TGTGCCAGCAGCTCGTTAGGGGGGGGCACAACCATACCCTTCTTC.